The 4 T cell receptor beta chains below come from one sample, sequenced in a study of shared clonotypes between healthy human individuals. Clones were read by immunoSEQ multiplex PCR, and TCRdb kept only the in-frame ones, dropping some. The repertoire holds a few million clones, with around nine tenths as singletons. Input material: naive CD4+ T cells sorted from blood. Specified subset: CD45RA+ positively selected. These receptors were collected from a man between 18 and 35 years old in good health.

The CDR3 DNA sequence: TGCGCCAGCAGCTTGTCGTCTAGCGGGGGGTACACAGATACGCAGTATTTT. Its translation: CASSLSSSGGYTDTQYF. The rearrangement uses TRBV5-1 and TRBJ2-3; 11 bases line up with TRBD2. CDR3 length: 17 amino acids. From germline, CDR1 is SGHRS and CDR2 YFSETQ. With 1 base clipped from V and 2 bases from J, the junction kept 6 bases outside the gene matches.

The chain combines TRBV27 with TRBJ2-4, with a tentative D call TRBD2 (6 bases). Germline V gene data show CDR1 as MNHEY and CDR2 as SMNVEV (reference sequence). This CDR3 contains 14 residues. V was shortened by 0 bases and J by 8 bases, with 11 bases between the two germline ends. The DNA for the CDR3 is TGTGCCAGCAGTTTATCTGCAAAGCGGGACATTCAGTACTTC. This codes for CASSLSAKRDIQYF.

Points on this clone: This specimen includes other DNA sequences encoding the same CDR3. DNA for the CDR3: TGTGCCAGTAGTATTCAGGGGGCTGGGTATGGCTACACCTTC. This encodes CASSIQGAGYGYTF. The V gene is TRBV19, the J gene TRBJ1-2; TRBD1 matches 8 bases. The CDR3 is 14 amino acids. Trimming took 3 bases from V and 5 from J; bases not matched to a gene: 5. Germline values: CDR1 LNHDA, CDR2 SQIVND (reference sequence).

The chain is built from TRBV6-5 and TRBJ1-1, with 11 bases aligning to TRBD1. Germline V gene sequence: CDR1 MNHEY, CDR2 SVGAGI. V shed 4 bases and J 1 base; nucleotides not matched to a gene: 5. The CDR3 has 16 amino acids. CDR3 amino acids: CASSFRDRGANTEAFF. The DNA for the CDR3 is TGTGCCAGCAGTTTCCGGGACAGGGGGGCGAACACTGAAGCTTTCTTT.